The TCR beta chain described here comes from a study of blood T cells in healthy people across ages (dated by TCRdb to 2014 to 2015). General notes on the study: Template switching captured roughly one uniquely barcoded TCR beta cDNA molecule per two T cells in model experiments. The study measured age-related changes in TCR beta repertoire diversity using deep sequencing normalized with unique cDNA molecular identifiers. Four age groups were formed from the donors: young (average roughly 15 years), middle-aged (just under 40), aged (around 62) and long-lived (about 80). To avoid experimental bias, donors of different ages were spread randomly across the sequencing lanes. For two donors (one aged 18 to 30 and one aged 80 or older), the study analyzed two additional independent replicas of 1 million unique cDNA reads from the same blood draw. Summary of the overall study and its limitations: As age increased, observed TCR beta diversity per million T cells dropped in a roughly linear way, and a significant reduction was already evident by age 40. There was a strong correlation between observed TCR beta diversity and the percentage of naive T cells measured by flow cytometry. Total diversity estimates from one million sequenced T cells were considered lower bounds and underestimates. Because profiling used bulk unsorted PBMCs, naive and antigen-experienced compartments could not be compared conclusively. Compared with the aged group, more naive CD4+ T cells, fewer expanded clones and increased TCR diversity were shown by the long-lived group, suggesting age selection. Because donor CMV infection status was unknown, age-related changes in expanded clonotypes were potentially confounded.

In regard to this clonotype: This receptor's antigen is unknown. Base-call qualities are not available, and no considerably larger clone is one nucleotide away.

Counted from cysteine to phenylalanine, this CDR3 has 13 amino acids. Just the 39-base CDR3 DNA is kept, in frame starting at base 1. From a lookup of the germline V gene, CDR1 and CDR2 are SQVTM and ANQGSEA. For this chain, trimming is 7 bases at the V end and 0 bases at the J end, and the number of junction bases without a gene match is 6. The donors were 40 or so Caucasian individuals from Russia, aged roughly 6 to 100 years, who were systemically healthy. Each donor gave 8 to 10 milliliters of peripheral blood, collected into EDTA-treated Vacutainer tubes. Ficoll-Paque density-gradient centrifugation was used to isolate PBMCs, with at least 7 million per sample. Total RNA, at least 6 micrograms per sample, was extracted from PBMCs with Trizol reagent. For every donor, flow cytometry on a PBMC aliquot measured the percentage of naive CD45RAhigh/CD27high T cells. The method was 5' RACE. Data came from an Illumina HiSeq 2500. A second 7 to 11 cycle PCR used a sample-barcoded 5' primer and a J-beta primer mix. A unique molecular identifier was introduced onto each TCR beta cDNA molecule by a template-switch 5' adaptor carrying 12 random nucleotides. Each sample yielded at least 2.5 million CDR3-containing paired-end reads. All of the RNA was converted into first-strand cDNA using the Mint cDNA synthesis kit, with a TRBC-specific oligonucleotide serving as the primer. Following uracil-DNA glycosylase treatment, a first 18-cycle PCR with universal primers M1SS and BC2_uni_R was performed on all cDNA. In the source study's methods: For normalization, 1 million high-quality reads were randomly selected from each sample, with every read carrying a distinct molecular identifier. Reads with shared molecular identifiers were discarded instead of being binned into consensus sequences. MiTCR, run with a Q25 quality threshold and the strictest error-elimination algorithm, handled CDR3 identification, clonotype clustering and error correction. Lower-bound total TCR beta diversity was estimated with a nonparametric unseen species model using Euler transformation. The public reads were run again by TCRdb, first through fastp at Q25 and then through MiXCR, and only productive beta chains were kept. Each entry merges the rows of one CDR3 protein and shows their most common DNA and genes. What appears here as the V and J calls and clone size reflects TCRdb's work, not the paper's. The sample data list 800,000 or so distinct CDR3 sequences, and about half of these were observed just once. The ten largest clones take up 15% to 20% of the sample.

This chain is built from TRBV29-1 and TRBJ2-7, with 7 middle bases fitting TRBD1. This TCR derives from a man at least 80 years old in good health. What was sequenced was blood. The DNA is TGCAGCGGAAAAACAGGGGACTCCTACGAGCAGTACTTC. Its translation is CSGKTGDSYEQYF.